This record concerns one T cell receptor beta chain sequence. Its matching antigen is unknown. Stability of Graves' hyperthyroidism was defined as absent ophthalmopathy progression within 18 months. Each patient was aged 18 to 65 and had newly diagnosed hyperthyroidism of under 2 months' duration. This specimen comes from a study of T cells in Graves' hyperthyroidism and ophthalmopathy. Across the study: Before treatment of any kind, peripheral blood was taken at initial diagnosis.

The ends were cut back, 5 bases at V and 5 bases at J, with 15 bases in the middle. Per the germline V gene, CDR1 is MGHDK and CDR2 is SYGVNS. The CDR3 is 14 residues long. Study-wide results and limits: Ophthalmopathy, which appeared later, was predicted by the model a median roughly 6.6 months before onset.

Researchers amplified the TCR beta CDR3 regions from RNA transcripts. The HTBI set primed first-round TCR CDR3 RT-PCR. MiXCR, run by TCRdb on the multiplex PCR reads, gives a single entry per CDR3 protein. The sample lists roughly 840,000 distinct CDR3 sequences; 38% were seen once. Sequencing was performed on blood. The chain joins TRBV25-1 to TRBJ2-5; possible D gene TRBD1, 6 bases. The TCR was taken from a man aged 18 to 29 with Graves' hyperthyroidism. CDR3 sequence (DNA): TGTGCCAGCAGTCCCTCTCAGGGGCTGGAGACCCAGTACTTC. Its protein product is CASSPSQGLETQYF. Full variable domain (outside the CDR3, taken from reference TRBV25-1 and TRBJ2-5): EADIYQTPRYLVIGTGKKITLECSQTMGHDKMYWYQQDPGMELHLIHYSYGVNSTEKGDLSSESTVSRIRTEHFPLTLESARPSHTSQYLCASSPSQGLETQYFGPGTRLLVL.